One T cell receptor beta chain is described in this entry. As yet, its antigen is unknown. This sample stems from a study of cytomegalovirus exposure and HLA in healthy donors. Findings and limits, study-wide: The productive fraction for most TCR beta V segments was about 90% or about 30% in an earlier analysis.

Primers: 60 Vbeta forward and 13 Jbeta reverse. Sequenced by immunoSEQ multiplex PCR; TCRdb stores in-frame clones only, minus some. The sample shows 150,000 to 200,000 clones, roughly a tenth of them seen only once. V lost 3 bases to trimming and J lost 2 bases; unmatched junction nucleotides: 6. The CDR3 has 16 residues. The germline V gene encodes CDR1 KGHSH and CDR2 LQKENI. This sequence was found in a woman aged 30 to 39 in good health and CMV-seropositive. The sequencing input was PBMCs. V gene TRBV18 combines with J gene TRBJ2-3, with 9 bases aligning to TRBD2. CDR3 sequence: CASSPIAGALTDTQYF. CDR3 bases: TGTGCCAGCTCACCCATAGCGGGAGCCCTCACAGATACGCAGTATTTT. Combining the CDR3 with reference TRBV18 and TRBJ2-3 gives the whole variable domain NAGVMQNPRHLVRRRGQEARLRCSPMKGHSHVYWYRQLPEEGLKFMVYLQKENIIDESGMPKERFSAEFPKEGPSILRIQQVVRGDSAAYFCASSPIAGALTDTQYFGPGTRLTVL.